These 3 T cell receptor beta chains share one sample of origin, sequenced in a study of blood T cell repertoires in COVID-19. This table comes from immunoSEQ multiplex PCR, and its TCRdb copy is limited to in-frame clones, with some not included. The sample lists hundreds of thousands of clones, around 89% occurring once. Sequences were obtained from PBMCs or T cells enriched from blood (not recorded which). These receptors were taken from a man aged 30 to 39 who had been exposed to COVID-19.

V gene TRBV13 combines with J gene TRBJ2-2; possible D gene TRBD2, 5 bases. Germline CDR1 reads PRHDT; CDR2 reads FYEKMQ (reference sequence). CDR3 size: 14 residues. Trimming removed 3 bases at V and 8 bases at J, with 13 bases between. The CDR3 sequence: CASSFGGMSGELFF. CDR3 bases: TGTGCCAGCAGCTTCGGAGGAATGTCGGGGGAGCTGTTTTTT.

Only one count was recorded for this clone. This chain connects TRBV5-1 to TRBJ1-3, with 10 bases that match TRBD1. The CDR3 loop spans 14 amino acids. The V gene end was trimmed by 3 bases and the J gene end by 8 bases; junction bases not matched to a gene: 5. CDR1 SGHRS and CDR2 YFSETQ come from the germline V gene. The CDR3 nucleotides are TGCGCCAGCAGCTCCGGGACAGGGGCCGACACCATATATTTT. It is translated as CASSSGTGADTIYF.

This clone was seen once. The chain couples TRBV5-4 to TRBJ1-1; possibly TRBD1 for D (5 bases). CDR1 and CDR2 from the germline V gene are SGHNT and YYREEE (reference sequence). Trimming removed 4 bases at V and 6 bases at J, with 13 bases between. The CDR3 extends over 13 amino acids. The CDR3 DNA sequence: TGTGCCAGCAGCCTCAGTGCGGGGGCTGAAGCTTTCTTT. Protein product: CASSLSAGAEAFF. Full variable domain (remainder filled in from reference TRBV5-4 and TRBJ1-1): ETGVTQSPTHLIKTRGQQVTLRCSSQSGHNTVSWYQQALGQGPQFIFQYYREEENGRGNFPPRFSGLQFPNYSSELNVNALELDDSALYLCASSLSAGAEAFFGQGTRLTVV.